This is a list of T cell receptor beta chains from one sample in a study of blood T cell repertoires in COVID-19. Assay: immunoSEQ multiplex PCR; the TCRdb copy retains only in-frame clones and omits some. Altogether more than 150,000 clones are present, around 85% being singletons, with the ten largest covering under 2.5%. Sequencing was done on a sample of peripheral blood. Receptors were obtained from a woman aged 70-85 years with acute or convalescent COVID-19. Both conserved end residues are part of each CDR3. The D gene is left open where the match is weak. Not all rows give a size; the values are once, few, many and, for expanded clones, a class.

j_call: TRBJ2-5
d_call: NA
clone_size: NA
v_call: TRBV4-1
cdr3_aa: CASSPQGGETQYF
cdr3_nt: TGCGCCAGCAGCCCCCAGGGCGGTGAGACCCAGTACTTC

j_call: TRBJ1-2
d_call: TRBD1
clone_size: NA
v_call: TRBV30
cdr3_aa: CAWSAGQNYGYTF
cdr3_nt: TGTGCCTGGAGTGCGGGACAGAACTATGGCTACACCTTC

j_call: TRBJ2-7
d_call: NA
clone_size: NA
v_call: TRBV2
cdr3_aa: CASRAGKQYF
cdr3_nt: TGTGCCAGCCGTGCAGGGAAGCAGTACTTC

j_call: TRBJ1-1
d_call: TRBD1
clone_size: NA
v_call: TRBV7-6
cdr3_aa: CASSPELGWDRIMNTEAFF
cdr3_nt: TGTGCCAGCAGCCCCGAGCTAGGGTGGGACAGAATTATGAACACTGAAGCTTTCTTT

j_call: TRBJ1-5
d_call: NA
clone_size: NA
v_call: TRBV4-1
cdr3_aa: CASSHDRNQPQHF
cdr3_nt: TGCGCCAGCAGCCACGACAGAAATCAGCCCCAGCATTTT

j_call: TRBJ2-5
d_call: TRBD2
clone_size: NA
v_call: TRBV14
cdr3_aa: CASSPGLAGGLWETQYF
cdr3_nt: TGTGCCAGCAGCCCGGGACTAGCGGGGGGCCTTTGGGAGACCCAGTACTTC

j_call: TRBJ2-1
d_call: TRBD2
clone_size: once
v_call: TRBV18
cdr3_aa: CASSPPGKAGNEQFF
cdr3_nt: TGTGCCAGCTCACCCCCGGGGAAAGCGGGGAATGAGCAGTTCTTC

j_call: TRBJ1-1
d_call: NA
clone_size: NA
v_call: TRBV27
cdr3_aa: CASSNVGHTEAFF
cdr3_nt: TGTGCCAGCAGTAACGTGGGGCACACTGAAGCTTTCTTT

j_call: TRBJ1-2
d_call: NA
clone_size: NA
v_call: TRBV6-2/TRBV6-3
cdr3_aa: CASSYRRGSGYTF
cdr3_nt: TGTGCCAGCAGTTACCGGCGGGGGAGTGGCTACACCTTC

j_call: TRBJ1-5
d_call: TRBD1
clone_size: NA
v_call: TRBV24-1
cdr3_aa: CATSSGQGYQPQHF
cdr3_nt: TGTGCCACCAGCTCGGGACAGGGGTATCAGCCCCAGCATTTT

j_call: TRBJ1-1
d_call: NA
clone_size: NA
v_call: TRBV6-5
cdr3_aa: CASSLAGAVNTEAFF
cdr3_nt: TGTGCCAGCAGTCTAGCGGGGGCGGTCAACACTGAAGCTTTCTTT

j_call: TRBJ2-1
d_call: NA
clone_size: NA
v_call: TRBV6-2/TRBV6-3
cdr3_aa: CASSHEGELSYNEQFF
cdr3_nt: TGTGCCAGCAGCCACGAGGGGGAACTGTCCTACAATGAGCAGTTCTTC

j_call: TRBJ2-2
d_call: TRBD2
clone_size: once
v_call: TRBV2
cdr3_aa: CASGKRTSGVRGTGELFF
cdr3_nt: TGTGCCAGCGGGAAGAGGACTAGCGGGGTTCGGGGCACCGGGGAGCTGTTTTTT

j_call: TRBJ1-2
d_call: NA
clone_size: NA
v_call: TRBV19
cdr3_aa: CASSIPGTLNYGYTF
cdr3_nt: TGTGCCAGTAGTATCCCCGGGACACTCAACTATGGCTACACCTTC

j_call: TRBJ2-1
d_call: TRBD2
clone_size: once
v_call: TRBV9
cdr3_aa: CASSARTSGVSSYNEQFF
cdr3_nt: TGTGCCAGCAGCGCGCGGACTAGCGGGGTTAGCTCCTACAATGAGCAGTTCTTC

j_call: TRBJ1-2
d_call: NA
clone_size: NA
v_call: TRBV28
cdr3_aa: CASSVGERGYTF
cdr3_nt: TGTGCCAGCAGTGTCGGGGAGAGGGGCTACACCTTC

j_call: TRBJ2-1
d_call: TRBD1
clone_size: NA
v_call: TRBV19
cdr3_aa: CASSIAQGDYNEQFF
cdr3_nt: TGTGCCAGTAGTATAGCGCAGGGGGATTACAATGAGCAGTTCTTC

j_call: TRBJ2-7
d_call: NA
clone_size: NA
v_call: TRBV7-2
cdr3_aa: CASSSRGDGSSYEQYF
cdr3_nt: TGTGCCAGCAGCTCTCGGGGAGACGGGTCCTCCTACGAGCAGTACTTC

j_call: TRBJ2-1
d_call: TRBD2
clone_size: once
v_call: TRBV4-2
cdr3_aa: CASSQEEPGTSGGQNEQFF
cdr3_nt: TGTGCCAGCAGCCAAGAAGAGCCCGGGACTAGCGGGGGGCAAAATGAGCAGTTCTTC

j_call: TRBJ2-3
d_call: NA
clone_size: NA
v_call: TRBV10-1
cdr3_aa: CASSESRGYTDTQYF
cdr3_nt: TGCGCCAGCAGTGAGTCCAGAGGGTACACAGATACGCAGTATTTT

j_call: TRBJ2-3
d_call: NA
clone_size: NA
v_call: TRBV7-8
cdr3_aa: CASSGGAADTQYF
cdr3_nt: TGTGCCAGCAGCGGGGGGGCGGCAGATACGCAGTATTTT

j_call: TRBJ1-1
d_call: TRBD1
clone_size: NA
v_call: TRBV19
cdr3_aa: CASSIFRGTAFF
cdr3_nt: TGTGCCAGTAGTATTTTCAGGGGGACGGCTTTCTTT

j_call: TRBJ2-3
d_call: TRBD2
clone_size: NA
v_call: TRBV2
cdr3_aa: CASSVGGSTDTQYF
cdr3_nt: TGTGCCAGCAGTGTCGGGGGGAGCACAGATACGCAGTATTTT

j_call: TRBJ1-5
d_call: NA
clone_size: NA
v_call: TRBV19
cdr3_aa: CASLFSWQALNQPQHF
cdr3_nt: TGTGCCAGCCTTTTTTCCTGGCAGGCCTTAAATCAGCCCCAGCATTTT

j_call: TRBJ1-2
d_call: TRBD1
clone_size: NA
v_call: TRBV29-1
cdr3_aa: CSVEHRGYGYTF
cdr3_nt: TGCAGCGTAGAACACAGGGGTTATGGCTACACCTTC

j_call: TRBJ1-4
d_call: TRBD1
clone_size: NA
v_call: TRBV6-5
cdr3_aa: CASRRDSNEKLFF
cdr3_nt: TGTGCCAGCAGAAGGGACAGCAATGAAAAACTGTTTTTT

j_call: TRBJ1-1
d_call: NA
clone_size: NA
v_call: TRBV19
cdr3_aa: CASSNRVNTEAFF
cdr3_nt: TGTGCCAGTAGTAACAGGGTCAACACTGAAGCTTTCTTT